Below, 6 T cell receptor beta chains from the same sample are listed, as sequenced in a study of shared clonotypes between healthy human individuals. Produced via immunoSEQ multiplex PCR; TCRdb's table is partial and in-frame only. The sample includes approximately 120,000 clones, 55% to 70% of them seen just once. Material: memory CD8+ T cells sorted from blood. Sample subset: CD45RO+ cells pooled with CCR7-negative TemRA cells. The origin of the receptors is a woman in her twenties or thirties in good health.

V and J are TRBV6-5 and TRBJ2-1; D perhaps matches TRBD2 (6 bases). The CDR3 spans 12 residues. Deletions cut 4 bases from V and 10 bases from J, with 11 bases between. The germline gives CDR1 MNHEY, CDR2 SVGAGI. CDR3 bases: TGTGCCAGCAGTTCCATAGCGGACGAGCAGTTCTTC. Its translation is CASSSIADEQFF.

This clone was found many times. The chain joins TRBV16 to TRBJ1-1; D uncertain. V lost 2 bases, J lost 6 bases, and 4 bases lay in between. The CDR3 consists of 11 residues. From germline, CDR1 is KGHSY and CDR2 FQNENV. The DNA of the CDR3 is TGTGCCAGCAGCCAAGGTTCTGAAGCTTTCTTT. It is translated as CASSQGSEAFF.

This clone has a handful of counts. The chain combines TRBV4-1 with TRBJ1-1; D is undetermined. The CDR3 is 17 amino acids. V was cut by 4 bases and J by 0 bases, with 18 bases left in between. The V gene's germline CDR1 is MGHRA and CDR2 YSYEKL. The CDR3 nucleotides read TGCGCCAGCAGCCTTAGAGGGTTGGGTCCGGTGAACACTGAAGCTTTCTTT. Residues: CASSLRGLGPVNTEAFF.

The chain carries TRBV5-5 and TRBJ2-2, with 11 positions matching TRBD2. The CDR3 consists of 17 residues. Germline V gives CDR1 SGHKS, CDR2 YYEKEE (reference sequence). The ends lost 4 bases at V and 2 bases at J; junction bases unmatched: 7. CDR3 DNA sequence: TGTGCCAGCAGCCTGACTAGCGGGACCCTTAACACCGGGGAGCTGTTTTTT. This encodes CASSLTSGTLNTGELFF. The full variable domain, its missing parts supplied by reference TRBV5-5 and TRBJ2-2, is DAGVTQSPTHLIKTRGQQVTLRCSPISGHKSVSWYQQVLGQGPQFIFQYYEKEERGRGNFPDRFSARQFPNYSSELNVNALLLGDSALYLCASSLTSGTLNTGELFFGEGSRLTVL.

The rearrangement links TRBV2 to TRBJ1-3; no clear D gene. Germline V CDR1 and CDR2: SNHLY, FYNNEI. There are 14 residues in the CDR3. Trimming left V 0 bases short and J 0 bases short, with 3 bases between. The CDR3 DNA reads TGTGCCAGCAGTGAAGCAGTCTCTGGAAACACCATATATTTT. Protein: CASSEAVSGNTIYF.

The CDR3, as DNA: TGTGCCAGCAGCCCCCAGGCAGACACGGTCCCCACTGAAGCTTTCTTT. It codes for CASSPQADTVPTEAFF. The chain combines TRBV5-5 with TRBJ1-1; D is unresolved. The CDR3 spans 16 residues. Germline values: CDR1 SGHKS, CDR2 YYEKEE (reference sequence). The germline V and J ends were trimmed by 4 bases and 4 bases, with 20 bases remaining between them.